This T cell receptor beta chain is from a study of human T cells and chemical hapten exposure. Across the whole study: Alopecia universalis, totalis or areata was present in patients who were mostly female.

This clonotype has a handful of counts. Specified time point: pre-sensitization, week 0. Stated treatment: therapeutic diphenylcyclopropenone sensitization with weekly scalp DPC. CDR3 length equals 14 residues. Trimming stripped 6 bases from V and 1 base from J, with 12 bases between. CDR1 and CDR2 (germline): SGHAT, FQNNGV. TCRdb ran MiXCR on the RACE reads and lists one entry per CDR3 protein. The table has roughly 110,000 distinct CDR3 sequences, approximately 12% seen once. The J gene is TRBJ1-1, the V gene TRBV11-2; D not resolved. This TCR was recovered from a woman aged 45-65 years with alopecia areata. Some clones in this sample may be carry-over from other donors' samples. This specimen consisted of whole blood, obtained in connection with sensitization to the hapten diphenylcyclopropenone (DPC). The CDR3 nucleotides are TGTGCCAGCAGTCTTCCACAGAGGAACACTGAAGCTTTCTTT. Translated, it gives CASSLPQRNTEAFF.